The 22 T cell receptor beta chains below come from one sample, sequenced in a study of T cell repertoires in cytomegalovirus infection. One entry per CDR3 protein, called by TCRdb with MiXCR from the reads. The repertoire holds approximately 550,000 distinct CDR3 sequences, with more than 15% as singletons. Sequenced material: CD8+ T cells from PBMCs. Source of these receptors: a human donor in good health (CMV status not recorded). Some clones in this sample may be carry-over from other donors' samples.

This clonotype was observed a handful of times. The rearrangement uses TRBV5-6 and TRBJ2-1; D unclear. The CDR3 totals 12 residues. V gave up 0 bases and J gave up 9 bases, with 7 bases separating them. Germline V gene data show CDR1 as SGHDT and CDR2 as YYEEEE. In DNA, the CDR3 is TGTGCCAGCAGCTTGGGACGTCTTGAGCAGTTCTTC. Its translation is CASSLGRLEQFF.

Ten or more counts support this clonotype. The junction shows a germline mismatch at one end, possibly a read error. V is TRBV7-7 and J is TRBJ2-1; 12 positions match TRBD1. The CDR3 sequence is 16 residues long. Germline CDR1 SSHAT, CDR2 FNYEAQ (reference sequence). CDR3 nucleotides: TGTGCTAGCAGCCCGGGGGGGACAGGGGGCTTTAATGAGCAGTTCTTC. It yields the protein CASSPGGTGGFNEQFF.

The chain combines TRBV27 with TRBJ2-1; D gene ambiguous. Germline V lookup: CDR1 MNHEY, CDR2 SMNVEV (reference sequence). V dropped 8 bases and J dropped 4 bases, with 9 bases sitting between them. This CDR3 is built from 12 residues. Written as DNA, the CDR3 is TGTGCCAGCGGGCACAGATACAATGAGCAGTTCTTC. It is translated as CASGHRYNEQFF.

This clonotype was seen ten or more times. This chain connects TRBV7-9 to TRBJ2-2; 7 bases match TRBD1. V shed 2 bases, J shed 2 bases, and the junction held 5 bases outside the gene matches. CDR3 size: 16 residues. Germline CDR1 and CDR2: SEHNR and FQNEAQ (reference sequence). The CDR3 loop is CASSLQGQFNTGELFF. DNA for the CDR3: TGTGCCAGCAGCTTACAGGGACAGTTTAACACCGGGGAGCTGTTTTTT.

This clonotype was detected many times. The chain employs TRBV7-9 and TRBJ1-5; D gene ambiguous. Germline CDR1 reads SEHNR; CDR2 reads FQNEAQ (reference sequence). The CDR3 is made up of 12 amino acids. V was pared by 5 bases and J by 0 bases, with 2 bases between. CDR3 in amino acids: CASSTSNQPQHF. The CDR3 nucleotides read TGTGCCAGCAGCACTAGCAATCAGCCCCAGCATTTT.

In this sample, this clonotype turned up a few times. This chain uses TRBV6-5 with TRBJ2-2; either TRBD1 or TRBD2 may fit D (6 bases each). The germline V gene has CDR1 MNHEY and CDR2 SVGAGI. V shed 3 bases and J shed 7 bases, with 12 bases lying between them. The CDR3 loop spans 14 amino acids. The CDR3 bases are TGTGCCAGCAGTTATCGGGGGCGGAGCGGGGAGCTGTTTTTT. Translation: CASSYRGRSGELFF.

This clonotype was counted at least ten times. CDR3 loop: CASSSPVSRVGMRETQYF. The CDR3, as DNA: TGTGCCAGCAGCTCCCCGGTTTCGCGGGTGGGTATGAGGGAGACCCAGTACTTC. The rearrangement joins TRBV11-2 to TRBJ2-5; D perhaps matches TRBD2 (5 bases). The CDR3 has 18 residues. Germline assignment: CDR1 SGHAT and CDR2 FQNNGV. V was trimmed by 4 bases and J by 5 bases, leaving 26 bases between them.

As concerns this clonotype: At one of its ends the junction is not consistent with the germline gene, which may arise from a read error. The DNA of the CDR3 is TGTGCCAGCAGCTTAGCGGGGACCGGGGAGCTGTCTTTT. It translates to CASSLAGTGELSF. The V call is TRBV7-6, the J call TRBJ2-2; D could derive from TRBD1 or TRBD2 (5 bases each). The CDR3 contains 13 residues. Germline V gives CDR1 SGHVS, CDR2 FNYEAQ.

This clonotype came up many times. This chain joins TRBV6-1 and TRBJ1-5; D is ambiguous. The CDR3 runs to 15 residues. V was clipped by 10 bases and J by 1 base, with 17 bases between them. Per germline, CDR1 MNHNS and CDR2 SASEGT. CDR3 coding DNA: TGTGCCAACCACCCCCGAGAAGGCAGCAATCAGCCCCAGCATTTT. Translating it yields CANHPREGSNQPQHF.

The sample holds many counts of this clonotype. V gene TRBV12-3 or TRBV12-4 combines with J gene TRBJ2-1; D unclear. With 7 bases removed from V and 5 bases from J, the gap between germline ends came to 6 bases. The CDR3 sequence is 11 residues long. The CDR3, as DNA: TGTGCCAGCACCCTTAACAATGAGCAGTTCTTC. Translated: CASTLNNEQFF.

The chain carries TRBV2 and TRBJ2-1; possibly TRBD2 for D (5 bases). The CDR3 is made up of 12 amino acids. Germline CDR1 and CDR2: SNHLY and FYNNEI. V lost 6 bases, J lost 5 bases, and 8 bases lay in between. This CDR3 is CASSGIDNEQFF. The CDR3 DNA is TGTGCCAGCAGCGGGATAGACAATGAGCAGTTCTTC.

This clonotype was recorded at least ten times. The chain has TRBV10-3 and TRBJ2-7; D unclear. The V gene lost 3 bases and the J gene lost 4 bases, with 7 bases spanning the gap. CDR1 and CDR2 from the germline V gene are ENHRY and SYGVKD. CDR3 length equals 12 residues. CDR3 amino acids: CAISDMVYEQYF. The CDR3 coding sequence is TGTGCCATCAGTGATATGGTTTACGAGCAGTACTTC.

This clonotype was seen only a few times. The chain has TRBV2 and TRBJ2-1; D gene uncertain. V lost 9 bases, J lost 6 bases, and 12 bases lay in between. The CDR3 contains 12 residues. Germline lookup yields CDR1 SNHLY and CDR2 FYNNEI. The DNA for the CDR3 is TGTGCCAGGACCACCGTCCTCAATGAGCAGTTCTTC. It yields the protein CARTTVLNEQFF.

This clonotype was counted ten times or more. This chain joins TRBV11-2 and TRBJ2-3; TRBD1 might be the D (5 bases). The CDR3 runs to 16 residues. Looked up from germline, CDR1 is SGHAT and CDR2 is FQNNGV. Trimming stripped 2 bases from V and 0 bases from J, with 12 bases between. The CDR3 sequence: CASSLIGGASTDTQYF. CDR3 in DNA: TGTGCCAGCAGCTTAATAGGTGGGGCCAGCACAGATACGCAGTATTTT.

Here the CDR3 DNA reads TGTGCCAGCAGCCCAGGCATTGGAGGGGGGGGGGCTTTCTTT. Protein: CASSPGIGGGGAFF. The V gene is TRBV9, the J gene TRBJ1-1, with D maybe TRBD1 (6 bases). This CDR3 is 14 amino acids long. The V end was cut by 4 bases, the J end by 11 bases, with 21 bases between. The germline V gene has CDR1 SGDLS and CDR2 YYNGEE. The full variable domain, in which reference TRBV9 and TRBJ1-1 provide the parts outside the CDR3, is DSGVTQTPKHLITATGQRVTLRCSPRSGDLSVYWYQQSLDQGLQFLIQYYNGEERAKGNILERFSAQQFPDLHSELNLSSLELGDSALYFCASSPGIGGGGAFFGQGTRLTVV.

This clonotype was seen ten or more times. The rearrangement joins TRBV11-2 to TRBJ2-7; TRBD1 is a possible D gene (6 bases). The CDR3 loop spans 15 amino acids. Trimming stripped 6 bases from V and 1 base from J, with 16 bases between. The germline V gene encodes CDR1 SGHAT and CDR2 FQNNGV. The CDR3 spells CASRPSRQGSYEQYF. CDR3 in DNA: TGTGCCAGCAGGCCAAGTAGGCAGGGGTCCTACGAGCAGTACTTC.

This clonotype was counted between two and nine times. J is TRBJ2-1 and V is TRBV7-9; the D gene is possibly TRBD2 (5 bases). V lost 1 base to trimming and J lost 14 bases, with 9 bases between them. The CDR3 has 11 amino acids. Germline CDR1 reads SEHNR; CDR2 reads FQNEAQ (reference sequence). CDR3 protein: CASSLVDSKFF. DNA of the CDR3: TGTGCCAGCAGCTTAGTGGACTCAAAGTTCTTC.

This clonotype came up many times. This chain links TRBV6-5 with TRBJ1-5; 9 positions match TRBD1. V was pared by 1 base and J by 1 base, with 2 bases of the junction left unmatched. The CDR3 is 16 amino acids. Germline CDR1 and CDR2: MNHEY and SVGAGI. In nucleotides, the CDR3 is TGTGCCAGCAGTTACTATGGGACAGGGAGCAATCAGCCCCAGCATTTT. It yields the protein CASSYYGTGSNQPQHF.

This clonotype came up many times. The chain links TRBV7-9 to TRBJ1-1; D is undetermined. The germline V and J ends were trimmed by 4 bases and 4 bases, with 10 bases remaining between them. CDR3 size: 13 residues. In germline, CDR1 is SEHNR, CDR2 FQNEAQ (reference sequence). The CDR3 loop is CASSWAEGTEAFF. The CDR3 DNA sequence: TGTGCCAGCAGCTGGGCCGAGGGCACTGAAGCTTTCTTT.

V usage is TRBV6-1 and J usage is TRBJ2-7; TRBD1 matches 7 bases. With 5 bases clipped from V and 2 bases from J, the junction kept 18 bases outside the gene matches. The CDR3 length is 18 residues. Germline CDR1 is MNHNS and CDR2 is SASEGT. The CDR3 DNA is TGTGCCAGCAGTTATAGCCCCCATGAGACAGGGAATCCCTACGAGCAGTACTTC. Amino acids: CASSYSPHETGNPYEQYF.

This clonotype was counted ten times or more. The chain recombines TRBV19 with TRBJ2-7; 7 bases fit TRBD1. V trimming: 3 bases; J trimming: 2 bases; junction bases outside the gene matches: 1. The CDR3 loop spans 13 amino acids. Per the germline V gene, CDR1 is LNHDA and CDR2 is SQIVND (reference sequence). CDR3 coding DNA: TGTGCCAGTAGTATGGACAGGACCTACGAGCAGTACTTC. Translation: CASSMDRTYEQYF.

This clonotype showed up just a few times. This chain joins TRBV12-5 and TRBJ2-3; tentative D call: TRBD2 (6 bases). Germline loops: CDR1 LGHNT, CDR2 FRNRAP. The V end was cut by 5 bases, the J end by 1 base, with 16 bases between. The length of the CDR3 is 16 residues. CDR3 in DNA: TGTGCTAGTGGTAAAATAGGGCCGGGGGGCACAGATACGCAGTATTTT. Amino acid sequence: CASGKIGPGGTDTQYF. Full variable domain (missing parts from reference TRBV12-5 and TRBJ2-3): DARVTQTPRHKVTEMGQEVTMRCQPILGHNTVFWYRQTMMQGLELLAYFRNRAPLDDSGMPKDRFSAEMPDATLATLKIQPSEPRDSAVYFCASGKIGPGGTDTQYFGPGTRLTVL.